A selection of T cell receptor beta chains follows, all from one sample in a study of blood T cell repertoires in COVID-19. This table comes from immunoSEQ multiplex PCR, and its TCRdb copy is limited to in-frame clones, with some not included. The table has a few hundred thousand clones, around 90% seen once. The sequencing input was PBMCs or T cells enriched from blood (not recorded which). All receptors derive from a man younger than 35 with acute COVID-19. CDR3s include the opening cysteine and the closing phenylalanine or tryptophan. The order of the fields is J gene, CDR3 length, V gene, clone size, D gene, CDR3 protein, CDR3 DNA. A D gene is named only where the DNA matches it firmly. The size of a clone is reported for some rows only, either as once, few or many, or as a class for expanded clones.

j_gene: TRBJ2-2
len: 15
v_gene: TRBV29-1
abundance: many
d_gene: TRBD1
CDR3aa: CSVGLQGADTGELFF
CDR3nt: TGCAGCGTTGGATTGCAGGGGGCAGACACCGGGGAGCTGTTTTTT

j_gene: TRBJ1-4
len: 14
v_gene: TRBV30
abundance: .
d_gene: .
CDR3aa: CAWSWGGFEEKLFF
CDR3nt: TGTGCCTGGAGTTGGGGGGGATTTGAAGAAAAACTGTTTTTT

j_gene: TRBJ1-2
len: 13
v_gene: TRBV6-5
abundance: once
d_gene: .
CDR3aa: CASRAGPNYGYTF
CDR3nt: TGTGCCAGCAGGGCAGGCCCTAACTATGGCTACACCTTC

j_gene: TRBJ1-1
len: 15
v_gene: TRBV7-9
abundance: .
d_gene: .
CDR3aa: CASSLAWGRNTEAFF
CDR3nt: TGTGCCAGCAGCTTAGCTTGGGGGAGGAATACTGAAGCTTTCTTT

j_gene: TRBJ2-6
len: 16
v_gene: TRBV30
abundance: once
d_gene: TRBD1
CDR3aa: CAWGGDRGTGANVLTF
CDR3nt: TGTGCCTGGGGGGGGGACAGGGGAACTGGGGCCAACGTCCTGACTTTC

j_gene: TRBJ2-7
len: 16
v_gene: TRBV28
abundance: .
d_gene: TRBD2
CDR3aa: CASSPGMAGGWYEQYF
CDR3nt: TGTGCCAGCAGCCCAGGAATGGCGGGGGGCTGGTACGAGCAGTACTTC

j_gene: TRBJ2-3
len: 15
v_gene: TRBV19
abundance: .
d_gene: TRBD2
CDR3aa: CASSIRDYPTDTQYF
CDR3nt: TGTGCCAGTAGTATCCGGGACTACCCCACAGATACGCAGTATTTT

j_gene: TRBJ1-2
len: 18
v_gene: TRBV4-1
abundance: .
d_gene: TRBD1
CDR3aa: CASSQDGETGIANYGYTF
CDR3nt: TGCGCCAGCAGCCAAGATGGCGAGACAGGGATAGCTAACTATGGCTACACCTTC

j_gene: TRBJ2-3
len: 16
v_gene: TRBV28
abundance: .
d_gene: .
CDR3aa: CASSLSGEAGTDTQYF
CDR3nt: TGTGCCAGCAGTTTATCCGGCGAGGCGGGCACAGATACGCAGTATTTT

j_gene: TRBJ2-1
len: 14
v_gene: TRBV27
abundance: .
d_gene: TRBD2
CDR3aa: CASMTSGSYNEQFF
CDR3nt: TGTGCCAGCATGACTAGCGGGTCCTACAATGAGCAGTTCTTC

j_gene: TRBJ1-3
len: 16
v_gene: TRBV7-2
abundance: once
d_gene: TRBD1
CDR3aa: CASSLSGGSAGNTIYF
CDR3nt: TGTGCCAGCAGCCTATCAGGGGGCTCGGCGGGAAACACCATATATTTT

j_gene: TRBJ2-7
len: 12
v_gene: TRBV4-1
abundance: .
d_gene: TRBD2
CDR3aa: CASRAGRDEQYF
CDR3nt: TGCGCCAGCAGAGCGGGGCGCGACGAGCAGTACTTC

j_gene: TRBJ2-3
len: 15
v_gene: TRBV2
abundance: few
d_gene: .
CDR3aa: CASSEALGGGDTQYF
CDR3nt: TGTGCCAGCAGTGAAGCGCTTGGCGGAGGTGATACGCAGTATTTT

j_gene: TRBJ2-7
len: 15
v_gene: TRBV7-8
abundance: .
d_gene: TRBD2
CDR3aa: CASSWGTSGLGEQYF
CDR3nt: TGTGCCAGCAGCTGGGGGACTAGCGGACTGGGCGAGCAGTACTTC

j_gene: TRBJ2-3
len: 15
v_gene: TRBV28
abundance: .
d_gene: TRBD2
CDR3aa: CASSLRGRRTDTQYF
CDR3nt: TGTGCCAGCAGTTTGCGCGGGAGACGCACAGATACGCAGTATTTT

j_gene: TRBJ2-1
len: 14
v_gene: TRBV5-1
abundance: .
d_gene: TRBD2
CDR3aa: CASSSGLAGNEQFF
CDR3nt: TGCGCCAGCAGCTCGGGACTAGCGGGCAATGAGCAGTTCTTC

j_gene: TRBJ2-3
len: 13
v_gene: TRBV25-1
abundance: .
d_gene: .
CDR3aa: CASSESGVDTQYF
CDR3nt: TGTGCCAGCAGTGAATCGGGGGTAGATACGCAGTATTTT

j_gene: TRBJ2-1
len: 15
v_gene: TRBV19
abundance: .
d_gene: .
CDR3aa: CASSIAGSVYNEQFF
CDR3nt: TGTGCCAGTAGTATCGCCGGGAGCGTCTACAATGAGCAGTTCTTC

j_gene: TRBJ1-6
len: 15
v_gene: TRBV28
abundance: .
d_gene: .
CDR3aa: CASSPGSSYNSPLHF
CDR3nt: TGTGCCAGCAGCCCTGGGAGCTCCTATAATTCACCCCTCCACTTT

j_gene: TRBJ2-5
len: 11
v_gene: TRBV20-1
abundance: .
d_gene: .
CDR3aa: CSARREFLQYF
CDR3nt: TGCAGTGCTAGACGGGAGTTCTTGCAGTACTTC

j_gene: TRBJ1-4
len: 15
v_gene: TRBV9
abundance: .
d_gene: .
CDR3aa: CASSPRQQANEKLFF
CDR3nt: TGTGCCAGCAGCCCCCGACAGCAAGCTAATGAAAAACTGTTTTTT

j_gene: TRBJ2-7
len: 13
v_gene: TRBV5-1
abundance: .
d_gene: TRBD2
CDR3aa: CASRLAGAYEQYF
CDR3nt: TGCGCCAGCAGACTAGCGGGAGCCTACGAGCAGTACTTC

j_gene: TRBJ2-7
len: 12
v_gene: TRBV28
abundance: .
d_gene: .
CDR3aa: CASSLNGLEQYF
CDR3nt: TGTGCCAGCAGTTTAAATGGGCTCGAGCAGTACTTC

j_gene: TRBJ2-5
len: 16
v_gene: TRBV28
abundance: many
d_gene: TRBD2
CDR3aa: CASSKGTSGRWETQYF
CDR3nt: TGTGCCAGCAGCAAAGGGACTAGCGGGAGGTGGGAGACCCAGTACTTC

j_gene: TRBJ1-2
len: 18
v_gene: TRBV28
abundance: .
d_gene: TRBD1
CDR3aa: CASRQHGGDGTGFLGYTF
CDR3nt: TGTGCCAGCAGACAACACGGGGGGGACGGGACAGGGTTTTTAGGCTACACCTTC

j_gene: TRBJ1-6
len: 13
v_gene: TRBV5-8
abundance: .
d_gene: .
CDR3aa: CASSLRSLSPLHF
CDR3nt: TGTGCCAGCAGCCTACGAAGTCTCTCACCCCTCCACTTT

j_gene: TRBJ1-3
len: 11
v_gene: TRBV30
abundance: .
d_gene: .
CDR3aa: CAYTAGNTIYF
CDR3nt: TGTGCTTATACCGCGGGAAACACCATATATTTT

j_gene: TRBJ2-7
len: 14
v_gene: TRBV11-2
abundance: .
d_gene: .
CDR3aa: CASSLGRVAYEQYF
CDR3nt: TGTGCCAGCAGCTTAGGCAGGGTAGCCTACGAGCAGTACTTC

j_gene: TRBJ1-6
len: 15
v_gene: TRBV4-1
abundance: .
d_gene: .
CDR3aa: CASSQDGGTHSPLHF
CDR3nt: TGCGCCAGCAGCCAAGATGGGGGGACCCATTCACCCCTCCACTTT

j_gene: TRBJ1-5
len: 17
v_gene: TRBV5-1
abundance: .
d_gene: TRBD1
CDR3aa: CASSLVDLTGGGQPQHF
CDR3nt: TGCGCCAGCAGCTTGGTAGATTTAACAGGGGGCGGTCAGCCCCAGCATTTT

j_gene: TRBJ1-5
len: 15
v_gene: TRBV7-9
abundance: .
d_gene: .
CDR3aa: CASSLAGADNQPQHF
CDR3nt: TGTGCCAGCAGCTTAGCGGGGGCAGACAATCAGCCCCAGCATTTT

j_gene: TRBJ1-1
len: 15
v_gene: TRBV29-1
abundance: .
d_gene: TRBD1
CDR3aa: CSVDQGATGGTEAFF
CDR3nt: TGCAGCGTTGATCAGGGAGCTACAGGGGGCACTGAAGCTTTCTTT

j_gene: TRBJ1-5
len: 15
v_gene: TRBV5-1
abundance: .
d_gene: TRBD1
CDR3aa: CASSSTGDGRQPQHF
CDR3nt: TGCGCCAGCAGCTCTACAGGGGATGGGCGTCAGCCCCAGCATTTT

j_gene: TRBJ1-6
len: 12
v_gene: TRBV28
abundance: .
d_gene: TRBD1
CDR3aa: CASSAPGGPLHF
CDR3nt: TGTGCCAGCAGTGCCCCAGGGGGACCCCTCCACTTT

j_gene: TRBJ2-7
len: 17
v_gene: TRBV21-1
abundance: few
d_gene: .
CDR3aa: CASSKVSGRAATYEQYF
CDR3nt: TGTGCCAGCAGCAAAGTTTCCGGGAGGGCCGCCACATACGAGCAGTACTTC

j_gene: TRBJ2-7
len: 18
v_gene: TRBV9
abundance: .
d_gene: TRBD2
CDR3aa: CASSADGLAGGSSYEQYF
CDR3nt: TGTGCCAGCAGCGCAGATGGACTAGCGGGAGGGAGCTCCTACGAGCAGTACTTC

j_gene: TRBJ2-1
len: 17
v_gene: TRBV4-1
abundance: .
d_gene: TRBD2
CDR3aa: CASSQDQVTSGYNEQFF
CDR3nt: TGCGCCAGCAGCCAAGATCAGGTGACTAGCGGCTACAATGAGCAGTTCTTC

j_gene: TRBJ2-5
len: 13
v_gene: TRBV13
abundance: .
d_gene: .
CDR3aa: CASSTRYQETQYF
CDR3nt: TGTGCCAGCAGCACCAGGTACCAAGAGACCCAGTACTTC

j_gene: TRBJ1-1
len: 15
v_gene: TRBV2
abundance: .
d_gene: .
CDR3aa: CASRAQAYANTEAFF
CDR3nt: TGTGCCAGCAGGGCGCAGGCCTATGCGAACACTGAAGCTTTCTTT

j_gene: TRBJ2-3
len: 17
v_gene: TRBV11-2
abundance: once
d_gene: .
CDR3aa: CASSLAWREKETDTQYF
CDR3nt: TGTGCCAGCAGCTTAGCGTGGAGGGAGAAAGAAACAGATACGCAGTATTTT

j_gene: TRBJ2-7
len: 14
v_gene: TRBV6-6
abundance: .
d_gene: .
CDR3aa: CASSQTGRSDEQYF
CDR3nt: TGTGCCAGCAGTCAGACAGGGAGGTCCGACGAGCAGTACTTC

j_gene: TRBJ2-7
len: 12
v_gene: TRBV5-4
abundance: .
d_gene: .
CDR3aa: CASSLAGTQQYF
CDR3nt: TGTGCCAGCAGCTTGGCCGGGACTCAGCAGTACTTC

j_gene: TRBJ2-1
len: 15
v_gene: TRBV6-5
abundance: .
d_gene: .
CDR3aa: CASSTTGGGYNEQFF
CDR3nt: TGTGCCAGCAGTACCACCGGGGGAGGCTACAATGAGCAGTTCTTC

j_gene: TRBJ2-2
len: 19
v_gene: TRBV15
abundance: .
d_gene: .
CDR3aa: CATSPPSRRSRTNTGELFF
CDR3nt: TGTGCCACCAGCCCACCGAGCAGGCGTTCAAGAACGAACACCGGGGAGCTGTTTTTT

j_gene: TRBJ2-7
len: 15
v_gene: TRBV20-1
abundance: .
d_gene: TRBD2
CDR3aa: CSASVAGGLSYEQYF
CDR3nt: TGCAGTGCTAGTGTAGCGGGAGGGCTGTCCTACGAGCAGTACTTC

j_gene: TRBJ2-2
len: 15
v_gene: TRBV10-3
abundance: .
d_gene: TRBD2
CDR3aa: CAIKTSGSGTGELFF
CDR3nt: TGTGCCATCAAGACTAGCGGGAGTGGGACCGGGGAGCTGTTTTTT

j_gene: TRBJ2-1
len: 16
v_gene: TRBV11-2
abundance: .
d_gene: TRBD2
CDR3aa: CASSLSLGLAGVEQFF
CDR3nt: TGTGCCAGCAGCTTATCCTTGGGACTAGCGGGAGTTGAGCAGTTCTTC

j_gene: TRBJ1-5
len: 14
v_gene: TRBV19
abundance: .
d_gene: .
CDR3aa: CASSHALGGGFQHF
CDR3nt: TGTGCCAGTAGCCATGCCCTTGGGGGGGGCTTCCAGCATTTT

j_gene: TRBJ2-2
len: 16
v_gene: TRBV25-1
abundance: .
d_gene: TRBD1
CDR3aa: CASSLRDRGDTGELFF
CDR3nt: TGTGCCAGCAGTCTACGGGACAGGGGCGACACCGGGGAGCTGTTTTTT

j_gene: TRBJ1-1
len: 11
v_gene: TRBV6-5
abundance: .
d_gene: .
CDR3aa: CASRGGTEAFF
CDR3nt: TGTGCCAGCAGGGGGGGAACTGAAGCTTTCTTT